This T cell receptor (beta chain) derives from a study of lymphopenia after photon versus proton radiotherapy. Generated by immunoSEQ multiplex PCR, the TCRdb table keeps only in-frame clones and is missing some. The data show 50,000 to 60,000 clones, 92% seen once. The CDR3 consists of 16 residues. The rearrangement joins TRBV21-1 to TRBJ1-1. TRBV21-1 counts as a pseudogene. The sample here was peripheral blood, taken from a patient treated with photon-based radiotherapy. The sequence came from a woman between 40 and 50 years old with cholangiocarcinoma. For the CDR3, the DNA is TGTGCCAGCAGCAAAGAAAGGGAAGTCATGAACACTGAAGCTTTCTTT. It specifies CASSKEREVMNTEAFF.